These T cell receptor beta chains were read from a single sample in a study of OX40 agonist ivuxolimab in advanced cancers. The assay was immunoSEQ multiplex PCR, and TCRdb's table has in-frame clones only and misses some. The sample shows roughly 66,000 clones, about 85% of them seen only once. This material consisted of CD4+ or CD8+ T cells sorted from blood, taken in a trial of the OX40 agonist ivuxolimab. Receptors were obtained from an adult with an advanced solid tumor such as melanoma, head and neck, liver or kidney cancer. Each CDR3 is given with its conserved first and last residue. D genes are given only for firm matches. Where a row states a size, it is once, few, many or the class of an expanded clone; other rows omit it.

V	size	J	D	DNA	CDR3
TRBV15	.	TRBJ2-1	TRBD2	TGTGCCACCAGCAGTGGGACTAGCGGGGGACTCTCCTACAATGAGCAGTTCTTC	CATSSGTSGGLSYNEQFF
TRBV2	.	TRBJ2-3	TRBD2	TGTGCCAGCAGACCTAAAGGCCTAGCGGGAACGGATACGCAGTATTTT	CASRPKGLAGTDTQYF
TRBV2	.	TRBJ2-5	TRBD2	TGTGCCAGCAGGGGAGGGCACAGCGGGGTGGAGACCCAGTACTTC	CASRGGHSGVETQYF
TRBV28	.	TRBJ2-7	.	TGTGCCAGCAGTTCAGGCAGGGCCCGCGCCTGGGACGAGCAGTACTTC	CASSSGRARAWDEQYF
TRBV6-5	.	TRBJ2-5	TRBD2	TGTGCCAGCAGTTATCCGGGAGGGGGAGAGACCCAGTACTTC	CASSYPGGGETQYF
TRBV7-2	.	TRBJ2-7	.	TGTGCCAGCAGCTCCTCTGGCGGGGCCAGCGAGCAGTACTTC	CASSSSGGASEQYF
TRBV9	.	TRBJ1-2	.	TGTGCCAGCAGCGTAGCTTACGGGGGCGGTGGCTACACCTTC	CASSVAYGGGGYTF
TRBV28	few	TRBJ1-5	.	TGTGCCAGCAGTGGAGGGGAGGGGGGAAGGCCCCAGCATTTT	CASSGGEGGRPQHF
TRBV7-2	.	TRBJ2-2	TRBD2	TGTGCCAGCAGCTTAGTAGCGGGAGGGCGAGGCACCGGGGAGCTGTTTTTT	CASSLVAGGRGTGELFF
TRBV7-9	.	TRBJ2-2	.	TGTGCCAGCAGCCACTCCCTCGGCGGGGAGCTGTTTTTT	CASSHSLGGELFF
TRBV19	.	TRBJ2-3	TRBD2	TGTGCCAGTAGTATAGAGCTAGCGGGGGGGCCCGCAGATACGCAGTATTTT	CASSIELAGGPADTQYF
TRBV7-6	.	TRBJ1-1	TRBD1	TGTGCCAGCAGCTTAGCCGGACAGGGCGTCACTGAAGCTTTCTTT	CASSLAGQGVTEAFF
TRBV5-1	.	TRBJ2-1	.	TGCGCCAGCAGCGAGAGCGGCAGCTCCTACAATGAGCAGTTCTTC	CASSESGSSYNEQFF
TRBV7-9	once	TRBJ2-5	.	TGTGCCAGCAGCCTCGGGCTTGGAAGTAACCAAGAGACCCAGTACTTC	CASSLGLGSNQETQYF
TRBV30	.	TRBJ2-1	.	TGTGCCTGGGCCACGGGTAATGAGCAGTTCTTC	CAWATGNEQFF
TRBV6-5	few	TRBJ1-5	TRBD1	TGTGCCAGCAGCCTGGACAGGGGAAATCAGCCCCAGCATTTT	CASSLDRGNQPQHF
TRBV19	once	TRBJ1-4	.	TGTGCCAGTACCGACACCGCGAGGGAAAAACTGTTTTTT	CASTDTAREKLFF
TRBV7-2	.	TRBJ2-7	TRBD2	TGTGCCAGCAGTCAGAGCGGGGGTGCCTACGAGCAGTACTTC	CASSQSGGAYEQYF
TRBV4-3	.	TRBJ1-3	.	TGCGCCAGCAGCCAAGATTTGGGGCTCAGCTCTGGAAACACCATATATTTT	CASSQDLGLSSGNTIYF
TRBV7-9	.	TRBJ2-3	TRBD2	TGTGCCAGCAGCTTAGGGCTAGCGGGAGTCACAGATACGCAGTATTTT	CASSLGLAGVTDTQYF
TRBV2	once	TRBJ2-1	.	TGTGCCAGCAGTGGCGGTTTGGGTCGGTCCTACAATGAGCAGTTCTTC	CASSGGLGRSYNEQFF
TRBV11-3	.	TRBJ2-3	.	TGTGCCAGCAGCTCGGGGACGGCTAGCACAGATACGCAGTATTTT	CASSSGTASTDTQYF
TRBV5-1	.	TRBJ2-7	.	TGCGCCAGCAGACGTGATACCTACGAGCAGTACTTC	CASRRDTYEQYF
TRBV6-6	.	TRBJ2-2	.	TGTGCCAGCAGTCCCCTTCAGGGAGTCGGGGAGCTGTTTTTT	CASSPLQGVGELFF
TRBV2	medium-sized	TRBJ1-5	.	TGTGCCAGCAGTCTAGTAGTAAGCAATCAGCCCCAGCATTTT	CASSLVVSNQPQHF
TRBV6-1	.	TRBJ1-2	TRBD1	TGTGCCAGCAGACAGACACCCGCAGGGGGCTATGGCTACACCTTC	CASRQTPAGGYGYTF
TRBV6-5	.	TRBJ2-7	.	TGTGCCAGCAGTTACTCGGGGGCCTACGAGCAGTACTTC	CASSYSGAYEQYF
TRBV5-1	.	TRBJ2-2	TRBD1	TGCGCCAGCAGCGGAGGACAGGGGGCCGCCGGGGAGCTGTTTTTT	CASSGGQGAAGELFF
TRBV11-2	medium-sized	TRBJ1-4	.	TGTGCCAGCAGCCTCATGGACAGTGGGAAACTGTTTTTT	CASSLMDSGKLFF
TRBV5-4	few	TRBJ2-6	.	TGTGCCAGCAGCTTCGGACTGTGGGGCTCTGGGGCCAACGTCCTGACTTTC	CASSFGLWGSGANVLTF
TRBV29-1	few	TRBJ2-1	.	TGCAGCGCCAGGTGGAGGGGTGGCAATGAGCAGTTCTTC	CSARWRGGNEQFF
TRBV7-2	.	TRBJ2-3	.	TGTGCCAGCAGCGTCGCGAGGGCCGTAGATACGCAGTATTTT	CASSVARAVDTQYF
TRBV18	.	TRBJ2-7	TRBD1	TGTGCCAGCTCCCCGGGACAGGGGTTATACGAGCAGTACTTC	CASSPGQGLYEQYF
TRBV7-9	.	TRBJ2-2	.	TGTGCCAGCAGCGCACAGAACACCGGGGAGCTGTTTTTT	CASSAQNTGELFF
TRBV4-3	.	TRBJ2-3	TRBD2	TGCGCCAGCAGCCAAGATAGCGCGGGGGGCCACACAGATACGCAGTATTTT	CASSQDSAGGHTDTQYF
TRBV7-2	.	TRBJ2-3	.	TGTGCCAGCAGCTTAGCGGGAGAAGGCACAGATACGCAGTATTTT	CASSLAGEGTDTQYF